This T cell receptor (beta chain) is from a study of blood T cell repertoires in COVID-19. Turning to the study itself: PBMCs, B-cell-depleted T cells, or T cells provided the cDNA or gDNA that made up the material.

The CDR3 sequence is 16 residues long. CDR1 and CDR2 from the germline V gene are SGHRS and YFSETQ. Trimming removed 3 bases from V and 4 bases from J, with 19 bases in between. Recovered status in Cohort 3 required two negative PCRs, clearance, or symptom resolution. Per the original methods: From reference gene primer amplification, estimates of nucleated cell counts were derived. The data were produced by immunoSEQ multiplex PCR, yet TCRdb's version contains in-frame clones alone and is incomplete. That table supplies the V and J calls and clone size; D and trimming were determined from the DNA. This sample yields 150,000 to 200,000 clones, of which 70% to 85% are seen a single time; 17% belongs to the top ten.

Sequencing was done on a sample of PBMCs or T cells enriched from blood (not recorded which). This sequence joins TRBV5-1 and TRBJ1-1; a weak D match, TRBD1 (6 bases). This sequence was found in a woman between 45 and 60 years old who had recovered from COVID-19. CDR3 region: CASSSGYREGGTEAFF. Written as DNA, the CDR3 is TGCGCCAGCAGCTCAGGATACAGGGAAGGGGGCACTGAAGCTTTCTTT.